This T cell receptor (beta chain) stems from a study of blood T cells in healthy people across ages. Study-level findings and limits: Diversity figures based on one million T cells were deemed too low.

Isolating PBMCs gave at least 6 million of these cells per sample. Then a second PCR, running about 6 to 12 cycles, was carried out with a sample-barcoded 5' primer and a J-beta primer mix. CDR3-containing paired-end reads numbering at least 2.5 million came from each sample. Via MiXCR, TCRdb re-called the 5' RACE reads, giving one row per CDR3 protein. This table has about 1 million distinct CDR3 sequences, around 45% appearing once. About this clonotype itself: No antigen is known for it.

This receptor was identified in a woman between 55 and 75 years old in good health. The sample comprised blood.

CDR3 amino acids: CAISEWAGDEQFF. Written as DNA, the CDR3 is TGTGCCATCAGTGAGTGGGCGGGGGATGAGCAGTTCTTC. This chain joins TRBV10-3 and TRBJ2-1; the match to TRBD2 covers 7 bases. This CDR3 is built from 13 residues. Trimming removed 1 base from V and 8 bases from J; junction bases left unmatched: 2. Germline lookup yields CDR1 ENHRY and CDR2 SYGVKD.